This T cell receptor (beta chain) was identified during a study of T-cell reconstitution after alpha-beta-depleted transplantation in children. The CDR3 is 12 amino acids. V was cut by 6 bases and J by 5 bases, with 10 bases left in between. This clonotype was observed many times. Its cognate antigen is unknown. Whole-study findings and limits: The high TCRbeta diversity at day 60 in some patients came from surviving recipient T cells and thymic progenitors. The origin of alpha-beta T cells about two months after transplant was reportedly several hundred expanded graft clones. The authors attributed T-cell counts and diversity one year after transplant mostly to newly produced T cells.

Construction of the TCRbeta library involved unique molecular identifiers. Using its own MiXCR run on the PCR reads, TCRdb lists one record per CDR3 protein. The profile shows roughly 250,000 distinct CDR3 sequences, less than 9% of them singletons. The chain has TRBV12-3 or TRBV12-4 and TRBJ1-1; D is perhaps TRBD1 (5 bases). Sequenced here: PBMCs, mostly from graft donor cells, sampled 180 days after TCRalphabeta/CD19-depleted stem cell transplant. The origin of this receptor is a male patient aged 10 to 17 who had a stem cell transplant for acute lymphoblastic leukemia, so the T cells may come from the graft donor. This CDR3 reads CASSPRGTEAFF. The CDR3 bases are TGTGCCAGCAGCCCCCGGGGGACTGAAGCTTTCTTT.